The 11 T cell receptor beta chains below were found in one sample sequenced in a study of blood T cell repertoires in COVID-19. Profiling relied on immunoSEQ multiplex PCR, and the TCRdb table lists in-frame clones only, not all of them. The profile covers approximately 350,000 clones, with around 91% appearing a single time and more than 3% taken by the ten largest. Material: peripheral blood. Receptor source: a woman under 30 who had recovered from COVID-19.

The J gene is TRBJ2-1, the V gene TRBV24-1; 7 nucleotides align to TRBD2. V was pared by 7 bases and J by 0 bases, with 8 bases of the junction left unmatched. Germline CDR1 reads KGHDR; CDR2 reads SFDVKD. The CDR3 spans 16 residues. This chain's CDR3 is CATSVTSTSSYNEQFF. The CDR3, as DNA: TGTGCCACCAGCGTGACTAGCACGAGCTCCTACAATGAGCAGTTCTTC.

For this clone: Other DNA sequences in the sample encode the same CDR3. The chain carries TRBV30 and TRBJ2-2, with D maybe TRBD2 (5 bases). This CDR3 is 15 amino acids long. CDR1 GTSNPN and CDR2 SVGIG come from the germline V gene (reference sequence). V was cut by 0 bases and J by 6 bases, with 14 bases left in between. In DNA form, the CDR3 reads TGTGCCTGGAGTGTAGATGGGAGAGTTGCCGGGGAGCTGTTTTTT. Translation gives CAWSVDGRVAGELFF.

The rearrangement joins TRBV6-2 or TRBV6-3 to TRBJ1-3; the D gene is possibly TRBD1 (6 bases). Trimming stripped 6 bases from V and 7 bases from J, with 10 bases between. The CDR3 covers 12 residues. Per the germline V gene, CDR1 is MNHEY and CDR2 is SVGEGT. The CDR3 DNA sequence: TGTGCCAGCAGCCCTCAGGGGAACACCATATATTTT. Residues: CASSPQGNTIYF.

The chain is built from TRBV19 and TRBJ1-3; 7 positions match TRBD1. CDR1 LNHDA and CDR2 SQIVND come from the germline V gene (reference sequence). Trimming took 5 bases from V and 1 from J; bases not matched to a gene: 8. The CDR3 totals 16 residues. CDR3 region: CASSFNRGSSGNTIYF. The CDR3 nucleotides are TGTGCCAGTAGTTTCAACAGGGGCTCTTCTGGAAACACCATATATTTT.

The CDR3 loop is CASGDTSGNTIYF. CDR3 coding DNA: TGTGCCAGCGGGGACACCTCTGGAAACACCATATATTTT. The chain uses TRBV12-3 or TRBV12-4 and TRBJ1-3, with D perhaps TRBD1 (6 bases). Trimming pared 8 bases from V and 0 bases from J, leaving 8 bases between. The CDR3 loop spans 13 amino acids.

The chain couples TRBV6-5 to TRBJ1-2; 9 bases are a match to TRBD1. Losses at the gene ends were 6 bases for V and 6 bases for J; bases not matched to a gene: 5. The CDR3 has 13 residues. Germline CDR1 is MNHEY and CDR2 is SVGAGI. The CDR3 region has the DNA TGTGCCAGCAGGAAACAGGGGGCAGATGGCTACACCTTC. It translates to CASRKQGADGYTF.

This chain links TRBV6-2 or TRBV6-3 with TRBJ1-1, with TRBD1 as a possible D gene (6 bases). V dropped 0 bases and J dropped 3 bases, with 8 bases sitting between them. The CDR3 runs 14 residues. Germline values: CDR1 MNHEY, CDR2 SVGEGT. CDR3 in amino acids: CASSYSQGYTEAFF. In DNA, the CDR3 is TGTGCCAGCAGTTACTCACAGGGTTACACTGAAGCTTTCTTT.

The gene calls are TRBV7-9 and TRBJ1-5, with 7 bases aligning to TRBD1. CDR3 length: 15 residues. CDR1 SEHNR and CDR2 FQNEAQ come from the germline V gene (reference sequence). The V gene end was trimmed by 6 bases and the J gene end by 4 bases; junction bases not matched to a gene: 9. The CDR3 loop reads CASSRTGTANQPQHF. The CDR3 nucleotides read TGTGCCAGCAGTCGTACCGGGACAGCAAATCAGCCCCAGCATTTT. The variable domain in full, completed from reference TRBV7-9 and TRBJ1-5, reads DTGVSQNPRHKITKRGQNVTFRCDPISEHNRLYWYRQTLGQGPEFLTYFQNEAQLEKSRLLSDRFSAERPKGSFSTLEIQRTEQGDSAMYLCASSRTGTANQPQHFGDGTRLSIL.

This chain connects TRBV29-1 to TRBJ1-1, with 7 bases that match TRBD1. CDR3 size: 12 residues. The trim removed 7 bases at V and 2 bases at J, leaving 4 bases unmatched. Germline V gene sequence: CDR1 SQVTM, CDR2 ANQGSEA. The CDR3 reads CSAGTANTEAFF. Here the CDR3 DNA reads TGCAGCGCCGGGACAGCTAACACTGAAGCTTTCTTT.

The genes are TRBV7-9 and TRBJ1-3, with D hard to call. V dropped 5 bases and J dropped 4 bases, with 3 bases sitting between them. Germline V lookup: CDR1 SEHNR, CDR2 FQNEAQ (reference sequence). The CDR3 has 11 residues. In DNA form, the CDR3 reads TGTGCCAGCAGCCCGGGAAACACCATATATTTT. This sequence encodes CASSPGNTIYF.

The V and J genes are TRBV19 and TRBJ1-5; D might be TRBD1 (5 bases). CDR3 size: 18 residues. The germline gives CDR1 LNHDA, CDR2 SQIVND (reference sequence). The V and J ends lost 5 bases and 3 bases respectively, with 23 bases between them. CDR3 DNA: TGTGCCAGTAGTTCTTCCCCGGGTGGGGGGTTTAACAATCAGCCCCAGCATTTT. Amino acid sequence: CASSSSPGGGFNNQPQHF. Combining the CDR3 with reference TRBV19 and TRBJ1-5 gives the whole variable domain DGGITQSPKYLFRKEGQNVTLSCEQNLNHDAMYWYRQDPGQGLRLIYYSQIVNDFQKGDIAEGYSVSREKKESFPLTVTSAQKNPTAFYLCASSSSPGGGFNNQPQHFGDGTRLSIL.